This T cell receptor (beta chain) was captured in a study of T cell repertoires in cytomegalovirus infection. Background on the study: From public TCR beta signatures came an indication of both CMV infection and matching HLA type. General study findings and limits: Within the response measured ex vivo, HLA-C-restricted CMV-specific TCR beta clonotypes were dominant. Carriers of CMV plus the relevant HLA were identified by cumulative public TCR beta family frequency.

One entry per CDR3 protein, called by TCRdb with MiXCR from the reads. The table has about 200,000 distinct CDR3 sequences, more than 9% seen once. Looked up from germline, CDR1 is SGHTA and CDR2 is FQGNSA. V was shortened by 5 bases and J by 0 bases, with 17 bases between the two germline ends. The CDR3 runs to 17 residues. Ten or more counts support this clonotype. Its antigen is not known. Specimen: PBMCs. This receptor was taken from a human donor in good health (CMV status not recorded). Some clones in this sample may be carry-over from other donors' samples. This sequence joins TRBV7-2 and TRBJ2-1; D is unresolved. The CDR3 region is CASSRDPILSSYNEQFF. The CDR3 DNA is TGTGCCAGCAGCAGAGATCCCATCCTAAGCTCCTACAATGAGCAGTTCTTC.